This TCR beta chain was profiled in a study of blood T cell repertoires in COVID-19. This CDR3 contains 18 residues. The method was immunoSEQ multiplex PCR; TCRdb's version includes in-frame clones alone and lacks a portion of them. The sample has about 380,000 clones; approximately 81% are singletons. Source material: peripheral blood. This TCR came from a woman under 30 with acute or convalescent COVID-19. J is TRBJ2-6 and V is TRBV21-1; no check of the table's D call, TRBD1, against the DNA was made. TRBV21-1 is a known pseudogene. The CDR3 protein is CASTIPGQNISGANVLTF. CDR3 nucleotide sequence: TGTGCCAGCACGATACCGGGACAGAACATCTCTGGGGCCAACGTCCTGACTTTC.